Each of the 8 T cell receptor beta chains below was sequenced from the same sample in a study of blood T cell repertoires in COVID-19. TCRdb's copy holds only in-frame clones and misses some; the assay was immunoSEQ multiplex PCR. The sample carries 200,000 to 250,000 clones, 92% recorded once. Material for sequencing was peripheral blood. Every receptor here comes from a man aged 25 to 40 with acute or convalescent COVID-19.

The chain joins TRBV28 to TRBJ2-5; 9 nucleotides agree with TRBD2. Per the germline V gene, CDR1 is MDHEN and CDR2 is SYDVKM. There are 16 residues in the CDR3. The V and J ends lost 4 bases and 2 bases, in that order; junction bases with no gene match: 8. CDR3 in amino acids: CASSYSRGRVQETQYF. DNA for the CDR3: TGTGCCAGCAGTTACTCCCGCGGGAGGGTTCAAGAGACCCAGTACTTC.

DNA for the CDR3: TGTGCCAGCTTCGGGAATGAAAAACTGTTTTTT. As protein: CASFGNEKLFF. The chain combines TRBV28 with TRBJ1-4; D is undetermined. V was cut by 8 bases and J by 5 bases, with 6 bases left in between. CDR3 length: 11 residues. Looked up from germline, CDR1 is MDHEN and CDR2 is SYDVKM.

The chain links TRBV10-2 to TRBJ2-7; TRBD2 is a possible D gene (5 bases). The ends were cut back, 6 bases at V and 6 bases at J, with 21 bases in the middle. Germline lookup yields CDR1 WSHSY and CDR2 SAAADI. The CDR3 has 15 amino acids. CDR3 coding DNA: TGCGCCAGCAGGGAACCGGGAATACCCCCACCCGAGCAGTACTTC. Protein: CASREPGIPPPEQYF.

The rearrangement joins TRBV30 to TRBJ1-5, with D possibly being TRBD1 (6 bases). Per the germline V gene, CDR1 is GTSNPN and CDR2 is SVGIG (reference sequence). The CDR3 extends over 15 amino acids. V gave up 3 bases and J gave up 5 bases, with 17 bases separating them. CDR3 sequence: CAWRQQGVEYQPQHF. CDR3 DNA: TGTGCCTGGAGGCAACAGGGCGTCGAGTATCAGCCCCAGCATTTT.

The genes are TRBV2 and TRBJ2-7, with 7 bases lining up with TRBD1. V shed 4 bases, J shed 2 bases, and the junction held 8 bases outside the gene matches. Looked up from germline, CDR1 is SNHLY and CDR2 is FYNNEI. CDR3 length: 15 residues. CDR3 in DNA: TGTGCCAGCAGTGTTGACAGGGCCGAGACCTACGAGCAGTACTTC. It codes for CASSVDRAETYEQYF.

CDR3 in DNA: TGTGCCAGCAGCTTAAGGTCACTAGCTAACGAGCAGTACTTC. It translates to CASSLRSLANEQYF. The chain has TRBV7-9 and TRBJ2-7, with D perhaps TRBD2 (6 bases). V lost 2 bases and J 5 bases, leaving 13 bases between the germline ends. The CDR3 is 14 residues long. In germline, CDR1 is SEHNR, CDR2 FQNEAQ (reference sequence). The full variable domain, in which reference TRBV7-9 and TRBJ2-7 provide the parts outside the CDR3, is DTGVSQNPRHKITKRGQNVTFRCDPISEHNRLYWYRQTLGQGPEFLTYFQNEAQLEKSRLLSDRFSAERPKGSFSTLEIQRTEQGDSAMYLCASSLRSLANEQYFGPGTRLTVT.

This sequence joins TRBV30 and TRBJ1-2; TRBD1 matches at 7 bases. Germline V gives CDR1 GTSNPN, CDR2 SVGIG (reference sequence). This CDR3 is 16 amino acids long. Unmatched junction bases numbered 13, after V lost 2 bases and J lost 4 bases. The CDR3 spells CAWSLDTGVRSYGYTF. In DNA, the CDR3 is TGTGCCTGGAGTCTAGACACAGGGGTACGTTCCTATGGCTACACCTTC.

This clone has just one count. The chain joins TRBV23-1 to TRBJ2-2, with D tentatively TRBD1 (6 bases). TRBV23-1 is sorted into the ORF group, with uncertain function. V was trimmed by 2 bases and J by 4 bases, leaving 17 bases between them. The CDR3 totals 17 residues. The DNA for the CDR3 is TGCGCCAGCAGTCAAAGGTGCTGGGACAAGATCACCGGGGAGCTGTTTTTT. It specifies CASSQRCWDKITGELFF.